The 15 T cell receptor beta chains presented below share a single source sample, sequenced in a study of blood T cell repertoires in COVID-19. The table came from immunoSEQ multiplex PCR; TCRdb's copy has only in-frame clones and leaves some out. In the table there are some 120,000 clones, about 86% of which are singletons. Sequencing input: peripheral blood. The receptors stem from a woman aged 50 to 60 with acute or convalescent COVID-19.

The chain has TRBV5-1 and TRBJ2-1; 13 positions agree with TRBD2. Losses at the gene ends were 4 bases for V and 6 bases for J; bases not matched to a gene: 4. CDR1 and CDR2 from the germline V gene are SGHRS and YFSETQ. The CDR3 runs 15 residues. The CDR3 region has the DNA TGCGCCAGCAGCCAAGGGACTAGCGGGGTCAATGAGCAGTTCTTC. This codes for CASSQGTSGVNEQFF.

This chain's CDR3 is CASSRAGPNSPLHF. CDR3 nucleotides: TGTGCCAGCAGTCGAGCAGGGCCTAATTCACCCCTCCACTTT. The rearrangement uses TRBV6-5 and TRBJ1-6; the D gene is possibly TRBD1 (5 bases). From germline, CDR1 is MNHEY and CDR2 SVGAGI. V was pared by 5 bases and J by 6 bases, with 11 bases between. CDR3 size: 14 residues.

In DNA form, the CDR3 reads TGTGCCAGCAGCCAAGGAATGGCCACGGGGTATGGCTACACCTTC. Encoded protein: CASSQGMATGYGYTF. The J gene is TRBJ1-2, the V gene TRBV3-1 (or the pseudogene TRBV3-2); the D is unclear. CDR3 length: 15 residues. Trimming removed 1 base from V and 5 bases from J, with 14 bases in between. From germline, CDR1 is LGHDT and CDR2 YNNKEL (reference sequence).

J is TRBJ1-6 and V is TRBV9; 9 bases map to TRBD1. Losses at the gene ends were 0 bases for V and 11 bases for J; bases not matched to a gene: 6. The germline V gene encodes CDR1 SGDLS and CDR2 YYNGEE. The CDR3 has 15 residues. CDR3 nucleotide sequence: TGTGCCAGCAGCGTAGGGACAGGGGTGGGAGCACCCCTCCACTTT. This codes for CASSVGTGVGAPLHF.

The chain is built from TRBV28 and TRBJ1-3; D possibly corresponds to TRBD1 (6 bases). The CDR3 contains 16 residues. Between the trimmed V and J ends, which lost 3 bases and 0 bases, there was a span of 12 bases. Germline V CDR1 and CDR2: MDHEN, SYDVKM. CDR3 in DNA: TGTGCCAGCAGTTTGGGAGGGGGAGGCTCTGGAAACACCATATATTTT. This encodes CASSLGGGGSGNTIYF.

The rearrangement joins TRBV27 to TRBJ1-6, with TRBD1 matching over 11 bases. The CDR3 spans 13 residues. In germline, CDR1 is MNHEY, CDR2 SMNVEV (reference sequence). V lost 8 bases to trimming and J lost 8 bases; unmatched junction nucleotides: 2. DNA for the CDR3: TGTGCCAGCGGGGACAGGGGGGATTCACCCCTCCACTTT. Translation: CASGDRGDSPLHF.

The chain is built from TRBV30 and TRBJ2-1, with a weak D call TRBD1 (7 bases). The CDR3 runs to 15 residues. CDR1 is GTSNPN and CDR2 is SVGIG in the germline V gene (reference sequence). V lost 4 bases, J lost 4 bases, and 17 bases lay in between. CDR3 residues: CAWIGGAGSYNEQFF. As DNA, the CDR3 is TGTGCCTGGATAGGGGGCGCGGGGTCTTACAATGAGCAGTTCTTC.

The V gene is TRBV5-1, the J gene TRBJ1-1, with TRBD1 matching over 7 bases. The germline V gene has CDR1 SGHRS and CDR2 YFSETQ. The V and J ends lost 5 bases and 0 bases, in that order; junction bases with no gene match: 4. This CDR3 has 14 residues. CDR3 coding DNA: TGCGCCAGCAGACTGGACAGGATGAACACTGAAGCTTTCTTT. It specifies CASRLDRMNTEAFF.

V is TRBV9 and J is TRBJ1-1, with D possibly TRBD1 on 5 matching bases. CDR3 length: 14 residues. Between the trimmed V and J ends, which lost 3 bases and 5 bases, there was a span of 14 bases. CDR1 is SGDLS, CDR2 YYNGEE, per germline. CDR3 sequence: CASSARAFGTEAFF. The CDR3 nucleotides are TGTGCCAGCAGCGCCAGGGCTTTTGGGACTGAAGCTTTCTTT.

V is TRBV7-2 and J is TRBJ2-7; TRBD2 is a possible D gene (5 bases). V shed 2 bases and J shed 3 bases, with 8 bases lying between them. The CDR3 sequence is 13 residues long. The germline V gene has CDR1 SGHTA and CDR2 FQGNSA. The CDR3 DNA is TGTGCCAGCAGCTTAAATCGGGGCTACGAGCAGTACTTC. Translated, it gives CASSLNRGYEQYF. The whole variable domain, filled in from reference TRBV7-2 and TRBJ2-7, reads GAGVSQSPSNKVTEKGKDVELRCDPISGHTALYWYRQSLGQGLEFLIYFQGNSAPDKSGLPSDRFSAERTGGSVSTLTIQRTQQEDSAVYLCASSLNRGYEQYFGPGTRLTVT.

The DNA of the CDR3 is TGTGCCAGCAGTTTACAAGGGCCGACAGGTTTGGCTTATTCACCCCTCCACTTT. It yields the protein CASSLQGPTGLAYSPLHF. The chain couples TRBV27 to TRBJ1-6, with D perhaps matching TRBD1 (6 bases). Germline lookup yields CDR1 MNHEY and CDR2 SMNVEV (reference sequence). The CDR3 consists of 18 residues. Trimming removed 2 bases from V and 8 bases from J, with 22 bases in between.

The chain employs TRBV19 and TRBJ1-1; unclear D gene. The V end lost 3 bases, the J end lost 9 bases, and 17 bases lay between the germline ends. Germline lookup yields CDR1 LNHDA and CDR2 SQIVND (reference sequence). The CDR3 spans 14 residues. CDR3: CASSIVQDHTKAFF. The CDR3 nucleotides read TGTGCCAGTAGTATTGTGCAGGATCATACCAAAGCTTTCTTT.

This clone was recorded only once. The rearrangement uses TRBV2 and TRBJ1-1, with unresolved D. Germline V lookup: CDR1 SNHLY, CDR2 FYNNEI. V lost 3 bases and J lost 8, with 19 bases in between. The CDR3 has 15 residues. The CDR3 sequence is CASSDQPVLQPEAFF. As DNA, the CDR3 is TGTGCCAGCAGTGACCAGCCCGTTCTACAGCCGGAAGCTTTCTTT.

V is TRBV10-3 and J is TRBJ1-3, with D uncertain. V was cut by 3 bases and J by 0 bases, with 9 bases left in between. Germline V lookup: CDR1 ENHRY, CDR2 SYGVKD. This CDR3 is 15 amino acids long. The CDR3 here is CAISDLGASGNTIYF. CDR3 nucleotides: TGTGCCATCAGTGATCTGGGCGCCTCTGGAAACACCATATATTTT.

This chain connects TRBV19 to TRBJ1-5; 7 positions match TRBD1. The V segment lost 1 base and the J segment 6 bases; nucleotides outside the gene matches: 12. The CDR3 spans 17 residues. Germline CDR1 and CDR2: LNHDA and SQIVND (reference sequence). Written as DNA, the CDR3 is TGTGCCAGTAGTATAGCTCGACAGGGAGTTTCGGGTCAGCCCCAGCATTTT. Translated: CASSIARQGVSGQPQHF.